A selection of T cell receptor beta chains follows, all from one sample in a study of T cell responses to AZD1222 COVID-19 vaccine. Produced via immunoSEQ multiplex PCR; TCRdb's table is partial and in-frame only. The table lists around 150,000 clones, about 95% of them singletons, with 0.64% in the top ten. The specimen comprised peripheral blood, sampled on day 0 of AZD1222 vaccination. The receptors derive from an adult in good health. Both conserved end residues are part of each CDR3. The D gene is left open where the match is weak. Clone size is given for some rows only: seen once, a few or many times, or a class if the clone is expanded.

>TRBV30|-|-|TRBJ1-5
CAWTRDSQPQHF
TGTGCCTGGACCAGGGATTCTCAGCCCCAGCATTTT
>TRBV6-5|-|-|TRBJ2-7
CASSYSISREVSEQYF
TGTGCCAGCAGTTACTCGATCTCCAGGGAGGTCTCCGAGCAGTACTTC
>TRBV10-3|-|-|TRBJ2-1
CAIRRGSGENTNEQFF
TGTGCCATCAGGAGGGGTTCGGGAGAAAATACCAATGAGCAGTTCTTC
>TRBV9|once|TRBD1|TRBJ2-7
CASSEQGVGAYEQYF
TGTGCCAGCAGCGAACAGGGGGTAGGCGCCTACGAGCAGTACTTC
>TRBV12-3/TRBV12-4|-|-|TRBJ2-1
CASSAPGNEQFF
TGTGCCAGCAGTGCCCCAGGCAATGAGCAGTTCTTC
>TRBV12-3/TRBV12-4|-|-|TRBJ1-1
CASSPDRTEAFF
TGTGCCAGCAGTCCCGACCGAACAGAAGCTTTCTTT
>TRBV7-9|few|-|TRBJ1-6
CASSDGGWGNSPLHF
TGTGCCAGCAGCGACGGAGGTTGGGGTAATTCACCCCTCCACTTT
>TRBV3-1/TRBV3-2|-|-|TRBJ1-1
CASSRRGETEAFF
TGTGCCAGCAGCCGTCGGGGGGAGACTGAAGCTTTCTTT
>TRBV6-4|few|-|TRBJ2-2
CASSDSASGELFF
TGTGCCAGCAGTGACTCGGCTTCCGGGGAGCTGTTTTTT
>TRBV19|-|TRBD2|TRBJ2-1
CASSPLAEANEQFF
TGTGCCAGTAGTCCCCTAGCGGAGGCGAATGAGCAGTTCTTC
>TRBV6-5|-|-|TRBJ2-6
CASSYTAGANVLTF
TGTGCCAGCAGTTACACGGCTGGGGCCAACGTCCTGACTTTC
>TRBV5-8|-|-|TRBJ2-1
CASSAGAAGFSYNEQFF
TGTGCCAGCAGCGCCGGGGCAGCAGGATTCTCCTACAATGAGCAGTTCTTC
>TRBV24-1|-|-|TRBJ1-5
CATSDLRSGRGRSQPQHF
TGTGCCACCAGTGATTTAAGGTCGGGCAGGGGACGGTCTCAGCCCCAGCATTTT
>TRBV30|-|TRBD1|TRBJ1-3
CAWSEGQVSGNTIYF
TGTGCCTGGAGCGAAGGACAGGTCTCTGGAAACACCATATATTTT
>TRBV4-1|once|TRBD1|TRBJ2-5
CASSPRTGGETQYF
TGCGCCAGCAGCCCCCGGACAGGGGGCGAGACCCAGTACTTC
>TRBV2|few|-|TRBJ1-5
CASSGNGLSSNQPQHF
TGTGCCAGCAGTGGGAACGGCCTTAGTAGCAATCAGCCCCAGCATTTT
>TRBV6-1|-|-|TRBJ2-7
CASSEGRRYEQYF
TGTGCCAGCAGTGAGGGGCGGCGATACGAGCAGTACTTC
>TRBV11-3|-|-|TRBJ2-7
CASAWGPQGQEQYF
TGTGCCAGCGCCTGGGGCCCCCAGGGGCAAGAGCAGTACTTC
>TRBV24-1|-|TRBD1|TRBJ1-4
CATSDTGVGNEKLFF
TGTGCCACCAGTGATACAGGGGTCGGAAATGAAAAACTGTTTTTT
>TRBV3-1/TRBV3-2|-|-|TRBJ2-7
CASSHYGDYEQYF
TGTGCCAGCAGCCACTATGGGGACTACGAGCAGTACTTC
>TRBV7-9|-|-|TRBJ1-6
CASRTMDHNSPLHF
TGTGCCAGCAGGACCATGGACCATAATTCACCCCTCCACTTT
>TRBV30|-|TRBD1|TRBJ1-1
CAWNVDRTKAFF
TGTGCCTGGAACGTGGACAGGACAAAAGCTTTCTTT
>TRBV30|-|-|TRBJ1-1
CAWSVGRNTEAFF
TGTGCCTGGAGTGTGGGTAGAAACACTGAAGCTTTCTTT
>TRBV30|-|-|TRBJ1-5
CAWSQGLNQPQHF
TGTGCCTGGAGTCAAGGACTCAATCAGCCCCAGCATTTT
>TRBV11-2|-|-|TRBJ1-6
CASSLEAGNSPLHF
TGTGCCAGCAGCTTAGAGGCCGGCAATTCACCCCTCCACTTT
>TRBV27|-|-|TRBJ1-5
CASSLRTGTQPQHF
TGTGCCAGCAGTTTAAGAACGGGTACTCAGCCCCAGCATTTT
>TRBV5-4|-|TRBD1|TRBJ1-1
CASSYGQENTEAFF
TGTGCCAGCAGTTACGGACAGGAGAACACTGAAGCTTTCTTT
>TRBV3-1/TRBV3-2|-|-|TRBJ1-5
CASSQVAGGNQPQHF
TGTGCCAGCAGCCAAGTGGCAGGGGGCAATCAGCCCCAGCATTTT
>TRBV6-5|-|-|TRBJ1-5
CASSRIGNQPQHF
TGTGCCAGCAGCCGAATCGGGAATCAGCCCCAGCATTTT
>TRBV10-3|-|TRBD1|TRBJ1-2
CAITIDRVSYTF
TGTGCCATAACCATAGACAGGGTGAGCTACACCTTC
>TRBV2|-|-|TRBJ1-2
CASSEGDTYGYTF
TGTGCCAGCAGTGAAGGTGACACCTATGGCTACACCTTC
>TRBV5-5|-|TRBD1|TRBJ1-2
CASSQDRGGYTF
TGTGCCAGCAGCCAGGACAGGGGTGGCTACACCTTC
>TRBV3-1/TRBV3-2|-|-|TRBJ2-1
CASNQVGYNEQFF
TGTGCCAGCAATCAGGTGGGGTACAATGAGCAGTTCTTC
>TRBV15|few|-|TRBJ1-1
CATSRGPNTEAFF
TGTGCCACCAGCAGAGGGCCGAACACTGAAGCTTTCTTT
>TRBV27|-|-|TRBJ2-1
CASSLSGGLNYNEQFF
TGTGCCAGCAGTTTATCTGGCGGCTTAAATTACAATGAGCAGTTCTTC
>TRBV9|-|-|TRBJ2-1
CASSVEGRLGQFF
TGTGCCAGCAGCGTAGAAGGACGTCTGGGGCAGTTCTTC
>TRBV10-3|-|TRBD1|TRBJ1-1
CAISEAGGTGGGNQAFF
TGTGCCATCAGTGAAGCCGGCGGGACAGGGGGCGGCAATCAGGCTTTCTTT
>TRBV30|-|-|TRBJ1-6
CAWSTGGPTTLHF
TGTGCCTGGAGTACGGGGGGTCCAACAACCCTCCACTTT
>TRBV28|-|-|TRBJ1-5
CASRRWWEPQHF
TGTGCCAGCAGACGGTGGTGGGAGCCCCAGCATTTT
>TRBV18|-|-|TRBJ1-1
CASSPDMGARTEAFF
TGTGCCAGCTCACCAGATATGGGGGCGCGGACTGAAGCTTTCTTT
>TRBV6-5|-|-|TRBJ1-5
CASSRTQPQHF
TGTGCCAGCAGTAGAACCCAGCCCCAGCATTTT
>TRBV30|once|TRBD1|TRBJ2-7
CAWRGTGAYEQYF
TGTGCCTGGAGGGGGACAGGGGCCTACGAGCAGTACTTC
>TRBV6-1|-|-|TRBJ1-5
CASSEMIGQPQHF
TGTGCCAGCAGTGAAATGATTGGGCAGCCCCAGCATTTT
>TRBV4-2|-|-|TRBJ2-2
CASSQLNTGELFF
TGTGCCAGCAGCCAACTGAACACCGGGGAGCTGTTTTTT
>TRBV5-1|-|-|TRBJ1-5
CASRPQNQPQHF
TGCGCCAGCAGACCACAAAATCAGCCCCAGCATTTT
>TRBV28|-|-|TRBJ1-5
CASRISNQPQHF
TGTGCCAGCAGGATCTCCAATCAGCCCCAGCATTTT
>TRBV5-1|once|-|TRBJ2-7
CASSPGHSTAPYYEQYF
TGCGCCAGCAGCCCGGGCCACTCCACGGCCCCGTACTACGAGCAGTACTTC
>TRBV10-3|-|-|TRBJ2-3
CAISEPGEVSTDTQYF
TGTGCCATCAGTGAGCCGGGGGAAGTGAGCACAGATACGCAGTATTTT
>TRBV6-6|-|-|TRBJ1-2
CASSYSNSNYGYTF
TGTGCCAGCAGTTACTCGAATAGTAACTATGGCTACACCTTC
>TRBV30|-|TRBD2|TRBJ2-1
CAWSKLAGAPDEQFF
TGTGCCTGGAGTAAGCTAGCGGGAGCTCCCGATGAGCAGTTCTTC